This T cell receptor (beta chain) was sequenced for a study of T cell responses to AZD1222 COVID-19 vaccine. Study-wide points: There were mostly white British donors and more females than males, and clonal diversity was possibly underestimated.

As for this clone: Antigen unknown.

The repertoire was sequenced with immunoSEQ multiplex PCR; TCRdb's copy has only in-frame clones and lacks some. The sample lists around 140,000 clones, 80% to 95% seen once, with over 1.5% in the top ten. The receptor was isolated from an adult in good health. The source was peripheral blood, collected on day 0 of AZD1222 vaccination.

CDR3 region: CSVGDRLQETQYF. The CDR3 DNA follows: TGCAGCGTTGGGGACAGACTCCAAGAGACCCAGTACTTC. The chain employs TRBV29-1 and TRBJ2-5; 7 bases fit TRBD1. After removal of 4 bases from V and 1 base from J, the junction contained 3 bases not matched to a gene. This CDR3 contains 13 residues. The germline V gene has CDR1 SQVTM and CDR2 ANQGSEA.